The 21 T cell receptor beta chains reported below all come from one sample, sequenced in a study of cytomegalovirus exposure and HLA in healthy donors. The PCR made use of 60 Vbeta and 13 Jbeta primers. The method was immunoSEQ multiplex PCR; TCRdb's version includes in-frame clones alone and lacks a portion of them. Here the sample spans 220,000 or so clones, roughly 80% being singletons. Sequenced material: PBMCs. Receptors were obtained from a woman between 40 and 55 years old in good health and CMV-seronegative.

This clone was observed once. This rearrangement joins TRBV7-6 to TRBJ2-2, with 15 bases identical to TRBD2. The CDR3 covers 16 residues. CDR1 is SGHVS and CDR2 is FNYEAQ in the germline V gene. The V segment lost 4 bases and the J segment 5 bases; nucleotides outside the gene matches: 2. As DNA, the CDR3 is TGTGCCAGCAGCTCCGGACTAGCGGGAGGGACCGGGGAGCTGTTTTTT. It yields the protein CASSSGLAGGTGELFF.

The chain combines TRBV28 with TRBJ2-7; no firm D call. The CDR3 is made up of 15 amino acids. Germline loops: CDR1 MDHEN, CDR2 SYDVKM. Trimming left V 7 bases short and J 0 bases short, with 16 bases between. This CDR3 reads CASIRHRSSSYEQYF. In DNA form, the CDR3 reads TGTGCCAGCATTCGACATAGGTCGAGCTCCTACGAGCAGTACTTC.

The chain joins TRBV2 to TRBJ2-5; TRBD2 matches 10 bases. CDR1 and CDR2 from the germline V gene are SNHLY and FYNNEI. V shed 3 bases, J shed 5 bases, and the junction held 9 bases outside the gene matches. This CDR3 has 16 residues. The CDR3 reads CASSDFLKRGGETQYF. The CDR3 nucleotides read TGTGCCAGCAGTGATTTCCTTAAGCGGGGGGGGGAGACCCAGTACTTC.

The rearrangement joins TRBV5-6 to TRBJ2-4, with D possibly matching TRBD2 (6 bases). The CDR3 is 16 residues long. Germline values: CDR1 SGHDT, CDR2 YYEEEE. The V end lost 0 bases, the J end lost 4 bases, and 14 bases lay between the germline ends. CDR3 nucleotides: TGTGCCAGCAGCTTGGCCCTAGCGAGAATTAAAAACATTCAGTACTTC. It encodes CASSLALARIKNIQYF.

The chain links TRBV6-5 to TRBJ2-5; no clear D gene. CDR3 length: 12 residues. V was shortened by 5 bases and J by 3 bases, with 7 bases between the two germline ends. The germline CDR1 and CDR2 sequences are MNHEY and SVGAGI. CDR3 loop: CASSDYKETQYF. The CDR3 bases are TGTGCCAGCAGTGATTACAAAGAGACCCAGTACTTC.

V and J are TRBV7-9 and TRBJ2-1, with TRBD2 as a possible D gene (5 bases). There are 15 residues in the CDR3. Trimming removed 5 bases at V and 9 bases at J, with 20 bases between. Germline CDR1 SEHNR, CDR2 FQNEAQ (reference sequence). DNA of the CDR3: TGTGCCAGCAGCCCGGGCGGGCCGCCTATCGGTGAGCAGTTCTTC. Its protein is CASSPGGPPIGEQFF.

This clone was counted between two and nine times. The CDR3 DNA reads as TGTGCCAGCAGCCGACAGGGGGGGACCTACGAGCAGTACTTC. It is translated as CASSRQGGTYEQYF. The genes are TRBV27 and TRBJ2-7, with 9 positions matching TRBD1. V lost 6 bases, J lost 2 bases, and 5 bases stayed unmatched. Germline lookup yields CDR1 MNHEY and CDR2 SMNVEV (reference sequence). This CDR3 is built from 14 residues.

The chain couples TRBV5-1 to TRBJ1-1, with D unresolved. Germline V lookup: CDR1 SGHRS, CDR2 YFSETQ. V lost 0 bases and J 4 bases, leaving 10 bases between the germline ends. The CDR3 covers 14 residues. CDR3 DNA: TGCGCCAGCAGCTTGGCGGGGTCTGGCACTGAAGCTTTCTTT. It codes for CASSLAGSGTEAFF.

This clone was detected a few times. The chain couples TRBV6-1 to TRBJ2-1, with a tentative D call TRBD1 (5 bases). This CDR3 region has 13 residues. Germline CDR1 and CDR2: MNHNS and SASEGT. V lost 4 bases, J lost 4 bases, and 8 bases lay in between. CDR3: CASSGQLYNEQFF. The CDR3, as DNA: TGTGCCAGCAGTGGACAGTTGTACAATGAGCAGTTCTTC.

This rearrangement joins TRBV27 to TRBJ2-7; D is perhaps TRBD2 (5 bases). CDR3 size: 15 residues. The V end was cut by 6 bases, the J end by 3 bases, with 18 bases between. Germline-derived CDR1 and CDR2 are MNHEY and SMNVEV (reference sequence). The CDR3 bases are TGTGCCAGCAGCTCGACCAGAAGCGGTGACTACGAGCAGTACTTC. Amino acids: CASSSTRSGDYEQYF.

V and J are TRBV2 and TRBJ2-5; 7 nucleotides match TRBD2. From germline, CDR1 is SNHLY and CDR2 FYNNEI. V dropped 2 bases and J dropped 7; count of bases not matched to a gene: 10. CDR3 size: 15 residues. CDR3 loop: CASSEIGGLIVTQYF. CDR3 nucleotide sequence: TGTGCCAGCAGTGAAATCGGGGGACTAATTGTGACCCAGTACTTC.

As DNA, the CDR3 is TGTGCCAGCAGTGGTCACCTAGAGAGCAATCAGCCCCAGCATTTT. This encodes CASSGHLESNQPQHF. The genes are TRBV2 and TRBJ1-5; D is ambiguous. Deletions cut 4 bases from V and 1 base from J, with 11 bases between. The CDR3 is 15 amino acids. CDR1 is SNHLY and CDR2 is FYNNEI in the germline V gene.

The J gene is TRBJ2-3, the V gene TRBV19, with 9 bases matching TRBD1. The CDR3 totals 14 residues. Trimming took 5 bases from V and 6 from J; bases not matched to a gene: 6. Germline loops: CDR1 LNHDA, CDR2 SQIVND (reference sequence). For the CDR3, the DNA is TGTGCCAGTAGTCGACAGGGGGTCATGGATACGCAGTATTTT. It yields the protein CASSRQGVMDTQYF.

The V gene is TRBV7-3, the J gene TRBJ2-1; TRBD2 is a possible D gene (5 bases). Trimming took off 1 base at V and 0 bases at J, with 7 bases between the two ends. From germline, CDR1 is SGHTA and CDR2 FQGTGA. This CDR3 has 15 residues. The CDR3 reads CASSLMGDSYNEQFF. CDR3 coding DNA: TGTGCCAGCAGCTTAATGGGAGACTCCTACAATGAGCAGTTCTTC.

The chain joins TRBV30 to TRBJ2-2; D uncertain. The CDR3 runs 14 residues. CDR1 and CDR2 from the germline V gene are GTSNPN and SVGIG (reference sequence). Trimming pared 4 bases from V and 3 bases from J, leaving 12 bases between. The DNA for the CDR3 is TGTGCCTGGACGAAGCTTAGCCACACCGGGGAGCTGTTTTTT. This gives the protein CAWTKLSHTGELFF. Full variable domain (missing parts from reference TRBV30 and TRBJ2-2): SQTIHQWPATLVQPVGSPLSLECTVEGTSNPNLYWYRQAAGRGLQLLFYSVGIGQISSEVPQNLSASRPQDRQFILSSKKLLLSDSGFYLCAWTKLSHTGELFFGEGSRLTVL.

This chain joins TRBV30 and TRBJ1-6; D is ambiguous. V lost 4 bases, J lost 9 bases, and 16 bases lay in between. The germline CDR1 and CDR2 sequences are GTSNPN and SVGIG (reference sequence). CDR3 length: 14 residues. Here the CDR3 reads CAWIEARGGSPLHF. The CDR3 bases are TGTGCCTGGATCGAAGCCCGAGGAGGTTCACCCCTCCACTTT.

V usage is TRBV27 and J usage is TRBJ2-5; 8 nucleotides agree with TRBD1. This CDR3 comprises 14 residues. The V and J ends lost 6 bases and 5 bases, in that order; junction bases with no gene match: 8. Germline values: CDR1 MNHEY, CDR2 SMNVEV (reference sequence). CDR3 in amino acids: CASRPGGGMETQYF. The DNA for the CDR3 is TGTGCCAGCAGGCCAGGGGGCGGGATGGAGACCCAGTACTTC.

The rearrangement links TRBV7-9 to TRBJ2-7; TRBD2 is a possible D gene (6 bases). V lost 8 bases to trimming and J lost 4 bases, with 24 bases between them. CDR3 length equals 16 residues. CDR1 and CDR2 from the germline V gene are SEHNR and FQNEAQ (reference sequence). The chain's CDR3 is CASAPAGWDLLYEQYF. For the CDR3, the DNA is TGTGCCAGCGCTCCAGCGGGTTGGGACCTATTATACGAGCAGTACTTC.

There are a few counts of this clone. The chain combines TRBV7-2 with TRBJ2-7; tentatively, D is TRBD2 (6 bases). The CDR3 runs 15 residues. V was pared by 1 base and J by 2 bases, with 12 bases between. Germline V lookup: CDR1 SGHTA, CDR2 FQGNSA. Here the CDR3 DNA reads TGTGCCAGCAGCTTAGTGGAGGGGACCACCTACGAGCAGTACTTC. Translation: CASSLVEGTTYEQYF.

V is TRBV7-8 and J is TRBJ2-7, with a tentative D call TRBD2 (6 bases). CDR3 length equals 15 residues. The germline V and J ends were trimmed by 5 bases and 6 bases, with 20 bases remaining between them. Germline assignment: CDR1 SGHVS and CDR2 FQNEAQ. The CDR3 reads CASSPGAGRGSEQYF. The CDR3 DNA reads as TGTGCCAGCAGCCCGGGAGCGGGTCGGGGCAGCGAGCAGTACTTC.

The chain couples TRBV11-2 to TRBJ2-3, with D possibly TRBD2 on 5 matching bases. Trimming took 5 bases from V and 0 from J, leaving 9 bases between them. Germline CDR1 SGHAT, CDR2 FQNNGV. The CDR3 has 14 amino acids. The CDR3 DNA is TGTGCCAGCAGCGCTAGACTAAGCACAGATACGCAGTATTTT. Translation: CASSARLSTDTQYF.